A selection of T cell receptor beta chains follows, all from one sample in a study of T cell changes during pregnancy in multiple sclerosis. Repertoires were generated with immunoSEQ multiplex PCR, while TCRdb's copy carries only in-frame clones and drops some. The sample holds about 75,000 clones, roughly 94% seen once. The starting material was CD4+ T cells from peripheral blood mononuclear cells, obtained after pregnancy. The receptors were sampled from a female donor with multiple sclerosis, enrolled in a pregnancy study. Both conserved end residues are part of each CDR3. Each record gives: clone size, D gene, V gene, J gene, CDR3 DNA, CDR3 protein. The D gene is left open where the match is weak. Clone size is given for some rows only: seen once, a few or many times, or a class if the clone is expanded.

clone_size: -; d_call: -; v_call: TRBV19; j_call: TRBJ2-3; cdr3_nt: TGTGCCAGTAGTATAGAAATGACTAGCACAGATACGCAGTATTTT; cdr3_aa: CASSIEMTSTDTQYF
clone_size: -; d_call: TRBD1; v_call: TRBV7-6; j_call: TRBJ2-1; cdr3_nt: TGTGCCAGCAGCTCCCTAGGACAGGTATACAATGAGCAGTTCTTC; cdr3_aa: CASSSLGQVYNEQFF
clone_size: once; d_call: TRBD2; v_call: TRBV28; j_call: TRBJ2-6; cdr3_nt: TGTGCCAGCAGTCCTCCACGTAGCGGGAGCCAGCCCAACGTCCTGACTTTC; cdr3_aa: CASSPPRSGSQPNVLTF
clone_size: -; d_call: TRBD1; v_call: TRBV5-1; j_call: TRBJ1-4; cdr3_nt: TGCGCCAGCAGGCGCGACAGGGGGCCTGGAGAAAAACTGTTTTTT; cdr3_aa: CASRRDRGPGEKLFF
clone_size: -; d_call: -; v_call: TRBV19; j_call: TRBJ2-7; cdr3_nt: TGTGCCAGTAGTATAACCCGGGGACTTTCCTACGAGCAGTACTTC; cdr3_aa: CASSITRGLSYEQYF
clone_size: -; d_call: -; v_call: TRBV19; j_call: TRBJ1-2; cdr3_nt: TGTGCCAGTAGTATAATTACGGGGAAGTCCCATGGCTACACCTTC; cdr3_aa: CASSIITGKSHGYTF
clone_size: -; d_call: -; v_call: TRBV19; j_call: TRBJ2-5; cdr3_nt: TGTGCCAGTAGTATAGGTGGCAGGGAGGTAGAGACCCAGTACTTC; cdr3_aa: CASSIGGREVETQYF
clone_size: -; d_call: -; v_call: TRBV5-1; j_call: TRBJ2-1; cdr3_nt: TGCGCCAGCAGCCTGGACAGATACAATGAGCAGTTCTTC; cdr3_aa: CASSLDRYNEQFF
clone_size: -; d_call: TRBD1; v_call: TRBV20-1; j_call: TRBJ1-1; cdr3_nt: TGCAGTGCAACCTCAGGGGGCTGGGCTTTCTTT; cdr3_aa: CSATSGGWAFF
clone_size: -; d_call: TRBD2; v_call: TRBV5-4; j_call: TRBJ2-7; cdr3_nt: TGTGCCAGCAGCCGGGCGGCTAGCGGGAGGGGCTACGAGCAGTACTTC; cdr3_aa: CASSRAASGRGYEQYF
clone_size: -; d_call: -; v_call: TRBV19; j_call: TRBJ1-5; cdr3_nt: TGTGCCAGTAGCCGCGGGGGAGGGAACAATCAGCCCCAGCATTTT; cdr3_aa: CASSRGGGNNQPQHF
clone_size: once; d_call: -; v_call: TRBV9; j_call: TRBJ2-3; cdr3_nt: TGTGCCAGCGGGGGCCAGCGTAACACAGATACGCAGTATTTT; cdr3_aa: CASGGQRNTDTQYF
clone_size: -; d_call: -; v_call: TRBV5-1; j_call: TRBJ2-7; cdr3_nt: TGCGCCAGCAGCTTGGGAGTAGAGATCCACTACGAGCAGTACTTC; cdr3_aa: CASSLGVEIHYEQYF
clone_size: -; d_call: -; v_call: TRBV2; j_call: TRBJ2-7; cdr3_nt: TGTGCCAGCGCTAGGGCAGCGGACTACGAGCAGTACTTC; cdr3_aa: CASARAADYEQYF
clone_size: -; d_call: TRBD1; v_call: TRBV14; j_call: TRBJ1-5; cdr3_nt: TGTGCCAGCAGCCGAACGACAGGGTTTAATCAGCCCCAGCATTTT; cdr3_aa: CASSRTTGFNQPQHF
clone_size: -; d_call: TRBD1; v_call: TRBV5-1; j_call: TRBJ2-3; cdr3_nt: TGCGCCAGCAGCCCGACAGGGGGCGGGGATACGCAGTATTTT; cdr3_aa: CASSPTGGGDTQYF
clone_size: -; d_call: TRBD1; v_call: TRBV6-1; j_call: TRBJ1-1; cdr3_nt: TGTGCCAGCATCAGGACAGGGATCACTGAAGCTTTCTTT; cdr3_aa: CASIRTGITEAFF
clone_size: -; d_call: TRBD2; v_call: TRBV11-2; j_call: TRBJ2-2; cdr3_nt: TGTGCCAGCAGCTTAGAGCGGCGTCTAGCGGGAGGGAACGGGGAGCTGTTTTTT; cdr3_aa: CASSLERRLAGGNGELFF
clone_size: -; d_call: TRBD1; v_call: TRBV28; j_call: TRBJ1-2; cdr3_nt: TGTGCCAGCAGTCTAACCGGGACAGCTCTCTATGGCTACACCTTC; cdr3_aa: CASSLTGTALYGYTF
clone_size: -; d_call: -; v_call: TRBV2; j_call: TRBJ2-7; cdr3_nt: TGTGCCAGCATCCGGGACACGAACTACGAGCAGTACTTC; cdr3_aa: CASIRDTNYEQYF
clone_size: -; d_call: TRBD2; v_call: TRBV6-1; j_call: TRBJ2-7; cdr3_nt: TGTGCCAGCATTTCTAGCGGCACGGCCTACGAGCAGTACTTC; cdr3_aa: CASISSGTAYEQYF
clone_size: -; d_call: -; v_call: TRBV28; j_call: TRBJ1-2; cdr3_nt: TGTGCCAGCAGGGTTTCAGGGAACTATGGCTACACCTTC; cdr3_aa: CASRVSGNYGYTF
clone_size: once; d_call: TRBD1; v_call: TRBV5-1; j_call: TRBJ2-3; cdr3_nt: TGCGCCAGCAGCTGGGACAGGGGGACAGATACGCAGTATTTT; cdr3_aa: CASSWDRGTDTQYF
clone_size: -; d_call: -; v_call: TRBV4-3; j_call: TRBJ1-1; cdr3_nt: TGCGCCAGCAGCCAAGAGGCGCGGCGGAACACTGAAGCTTTCTTT; cdr3_aa: CASSQEARRNTEAFF
clone_size: once; d_call: -; v_call: TRBV30; j_call: TRBJ2-1; cdr3_nt: TGTGCCTGGAATAGGGGTGAAAGCTCCTACAATGAGCAGTTCTTC; cdr3_aa: CAWNRGESSYNEQFF
clone_size: -; d_call: TRBD1; v_call: TRBV6-1; j_call: TRBJ1-5; cdr3_nt: TGTGCCAGCAGGCACAGGGGTGAGCAGCCCCAGCATTTT; cdr3_aa: CASRHRGEQPQHF
clone_size: -; d_call: -; v_call: TRBV19; j_call: TRBJ2-7; cdr3_nt: TGTGCCAGTAGTATTCGGGGATACGAGCAGTACTTC; cdr3_aa: CASSIRGYEQYF
clone_size: -; d_call: -; v_call: TRBV6-5; j_call: TRBJ2-5; cdr3_nt: TGTGCCAGCACCACCCTGGGGCATTCTCAAGAGACCCAGTACTTC; cdr3_aa: CASTTLGHSQETQYF
clone_size: few; d_call: -; v_call: TRBV5-1; j_call: TRBJ1-2; cdr3_nt: TGCGCCAGCAGCTTGGATGGGGCGGAAAACTATGGCTACACCTTC; cdr3_aa: CASSLDGAENYGYTF
clone_size: -; d_call: -; v_call: TRBV25-1; j_call: TRBJ2-7; cdr3_nt: TGTGCCAGCAGTGGAGGATTCGAGCAGTACTTC; cdr3_aa: CASSGGFEQYF
clone_size: -; d_call: -; v_call: TRBV28; j_call: TRBJ2-7; cdr3_nt: TGTGCCAGCAGTGCCGAGCCCTACGAGCAGTACTTC; cdr3_aa: CASSAEPYEQYF
clone_size: -; d_call: TRBD2; v_call: TRBV27; j_call: TRBJ2-7; cdr3_nt: TGTGCCAGCAGTTTGCCAGCGGGAGGGGACGAGCAGTACTTC; cdr3_aa: CASSLPAGGDEQYF
clone_size: -; d_call: -; v_call: TRBV6-4; j_call: TRBJ2-7; cdr3_nt: TGTGCCAGCAGTGGGGAGGCAGGGCATGAGCAGTACTTC; cdr3_aa: CASSGEAGHEQYF
clone_size: -; d_call: TRBD1; v_call: TRBV18; j_call: TRBJ1-3; cdr3_nt: TGTGCCAGCTCACCACCAGGACAGGGGGCGAACACCATATATTTT; cdr3_aa: CASSPPGQGANTIYF
clone_size: -; d_call: -; v_call: TRBV7-2; j_call: TRBJ2-7; cdr3_nt: TGTGCCAGCAGCCGAAGCGGATCCTACGAGCAGTACTTC; cdr3_aa: CASSRSGSYEQYF
clone_size: -; d_call: TRBD1; v_call: TRBV7-3; j_call: TRBJ1-2; cdr3_nt: TGTGCCAGCAGCTTCGGGACAGTGTATGGCTACACCTTC; cdr3_aa: CASSFGTVYGYTF